The 27 T cell receptor beta chains given below trace back to one sample, sequenced in a study of cytomegalovirus exposure and HLA in healthy donors (dated by TCRdb to about 2017). Libraries were made using the immunoSEQ multiplex PCR assay. For the multiplex PCR, a mixture combining 60 forward primers for TCR Vbeta segments and 13 reverse primers for TCR Jbeta segments was used. The immuneACCESS repertoire file appears here via TCRdb, limited to in-frame rearrangements. These files lack a portion of the clones; in checked studies, under half of the deficit traces to unresolved V genes, and the cause of the others is not known. Here the sample has fewer than 120,000 clones; approximately 83% occur a single time. The top ten clonotypes cover more than 1.5% of the sample. Sequenced input: PBMCs. The receptors come from a man in his forties in good health and CMV-seronegative.

The chain combines TRBV11-2 with TRBJ2-5; the D is unclear. V lost 1 base to trimming and J lost 3 bases, with 3 bases between them. The CDR3 has 12 amino acids. CDR1 is SGHAT, CDR2 FQNNGV, per germline. The CDR3 DNA reads as TGTGCCAGCAGCTTAGGAGAAGAGACCCAGTACTTC. Protein product: CASSLGEETQYF.

V gene TRBV27 combines with J gene TRBJ2-7; D is possibly TRBD1 (5 bases). Per the germline V gene, CDR1 is MNHEY and CDR2 is SMNVEV (reference sequence). With 8 bases removed from V and 5 bases from J, the gap between germline ends came to 10 bases. This CDR3 is 11 amino acids long. DNA of the CDR3: TGTGCCAGCTCAAGGGGTAACGAGCAGTACTTC. It is translated as CASSRGNEQYF.

The chain joins TRBV9 to TRBJ1-2, with 8 positions matching TRBD1. Germline V gene sequence: CDR1 SGDLS, CDR2 YYNGEE. There are 14 residues in the CDR3. Trimming cost V 0 bases and J 4 bases; bases outside gene matches: 2. In DNA form, the CDR3 reads TGTGCCAGCAGCGTAGCAGGGGGCTCCTATGGCTACACCTTC. Its protein product is CASSVAGGSYGYTF.

The rearrangement links TRBV2 to TRBJ1-4; D is unresolved. Germline V gene sequence: CDR1 SNHLY, CDR2 FYNNEI. V was shortened by 4 bases and J by 6 bases, with 9 bases between the two germline ends. This CDR3 is 13 amino acids long. CDR3 nucleotide sequence: TGTGCCAGCAGTGGCCGGGTCTATGAAAAACTGTTTTTT. Translating it yields CASSGRVYEKLFF.

The rearrangement uses TRBV6-1 and TRBJ1-1; D not certain. The CDR3 has 15 residues. Germline loops: CDR1 MNHNS, CDR2 SASEGT. V lost 3 bases and J 0 bases, leaving 11 bases between the germline ends. CDR3 region: CASSDPRGMNTEAFF. CDR3 coding DNA: TGTGCCAGCAGTGACCCACGAGGGATGAACACTGAAGCTTTCTTT.

The chain is built from TRBV29-1 and TRBJ2-1, with 12 bases aligning to TRBD2. The CDR3 runs to 13 residues. V was clipped by 6 bases and J by 7 bases; unmatched bases: 4. CDR1 and CDR2 (germline): SQVTM, ANQGSEA. CDR3 sequence (DNA): TGCAGCGTGACTAGCGGGGGTAGGAATGAGCAGTTCTTC. Its translation: CSVTSGGRNEQFF.

This chain connects TRBV20-1 to TRBJ1-2; D is unclear. Germline CDR1 is DFQATT and CDR2 is SNEGSKA (reference sequence). This CDR3 comprises 10 residues. Trimming took off 5 bases at V and 5 bases at J, with 6 bases between the two ends. The CDR3 is CSARGYGYTF. In DNA, the CDR3 is TGCAGTGCTCGGGGATATGGCTACACCTTC.

A word on this clone: Other DNA sequences of this sample code for an identical CDR3. This chain connects TRBV7-2 to TRBJ1-2; weak D call: TRBD1 (6 bases). The CDR3 is 13 amino acids. Germline V gives CDR1 SGHTA, CDR2 FQGNSA. V gave up 4 bases and J gave up 4 bases, with 10 bases separating them. In nucleotides, the CDR3 is TGTGCCAGCAGCTCCACAGGGCCCTATGGCTACACCTTC. Residues: CASSSTGPYGYTF.

V is TRBV19 and J is TRBJ1-1, with a possible D match to TRBD1 (5 bases). CDR3 length equals 14 residues. V dropped 4 bases and J dropped 3 bases, with 12 bases sitting between them. Germline V gives CDR1 LNHDA, CDR2 SQIVND (reference sequence). The CDR3 coding sequence is TGTGCCAGTAGTAACGGGGGGATGGACACTGAAGCTTTCTTT. Translating gives CASSNGGMDTEAFF.

The chain employs TRBV29-1 and TRBJ1-2, with D perhaps TRBD1 (5 bases). The CDR3 has 10 amino acids. Germline V CDR1 and CDR2: SQVTM, ANQGSEA. V shed 6 bases and J shed 4 bases, with 6 bases lying between them. The CDR3 protein is CSVGGYGYTF. The CDR3, as DNA: TGCAGCGTGGGGGGCTATGGCTACACCTTC.

The chain recombines TRBV19 with TRBJ2-5, with 10 bases aligning to TRBD2. Germline V gene data show CDR1 as LNHDA and CDR2 as SQIVND (reference sequence). The CDR3 totals 15 residues. Trimming cost V 6 bases and J 4 bases; bases outside gene matches: 8. The CDR3: CASSPSGGAGETQYF. The CDR3 nucleotides are TGTGCCAGTAGCCCGAGCGGGGGGGCAGGAGAGACCCAGTACTTC.

The J gene is TRBJ2-2, the V gene TRBV5-6; 7 nucleotides agree with TRBD1. V lost 5 bases and J lost 0; bases outside the gene matches: 7. The CDR3 consists of 16 residues. Germline-derived CDR1 and CDR2 are SGHDT and YYEEEE. DNA of the CDR3: TGTGCCAGCAGTCCCGACAGGGATACGAACACCGGGGAGCTGTTTTTT. Amino acids: CASSPDRDTNTGELFF.

The chain combines TRBV30 with TRBJ1-5, with D perhaps TRBD1 (6 bases). Germline V gene sequence: CDR1 GTSNPN, CDR2 SVGIG (reference sequence). V lost 3 bases and J 4 bases, leaving 13 bases between the germline ends. This CDR3 is built from 14 residues. As DNA, the CDR3 is TGTGCCTGGAGCCCCGGGACACATAATCAGCCCCAGCATTTT. As protein: CAWSPGTHNQPQHF.

The V and J genes are TRBV28 and TRBJ2-3; the D gene is possibly TRBD2 (6 bases). The CDR3 is made up of 16 amino acids. Germline CDR1 and CDR2: MDHEN and SYDVKM. Trimming pared 6 bases from V and 0 bases from J, leaving 16 bases between. The CDR3 DNA sequence: TGTGCCAGCAGACCCATGGAGGGCACTAGCACAGATACGCAGTATTTT. Its protein is CASRPMEGTSTDTQYF.

The chain combines TRBV28 with TRBJ2-7; TRBD1 matches at 7 bases. The CDR3 totals 12 residues. The V segment lost 5 bases and the J segment 9 bases; nucleotides outside the gene matches: 7. Germline V gives CDR1 MDHEN, CDR2 SYDVKM. DNA of the CDR3: TGTGCCAGCAGTGCACAGGGGCTGGGGCAGTACTTC. This encodes CASSAQGLGQYF.

Only one count was recorded for this clone. This chain uses TRBV6-5 with TRBJ2-1, with TRBD2 as a possible D gene (5 bases). Per the germline V gene, CDR1 is MNHEY and CDR2 is SVGAGI. The CDR3 length is 15 residues. V was clipped by 4 bases and J by 8 bases, with 18 bases between them. As DNA, the CDR3 is TGTGCCAGCAGTTCCTACTTCCCTGCCGGGGATGAGCAGTTCTTC. This sequence encodes CASSSYFPAGDEQFF.

J is TRBJ1-5 and V is TRBV4-1; maybe TRBD1 (6 bases). The CDR3 has 16 residues. Trimming removed 1 base at V and 1 base at J, with 11 bases between. Germline loops: CDR1 MGHRA, CDR2 YSYEKL. The CDR3 sequence: CASSQVEQGSNQPQHF. The CDR3 DNA is TGCGCCAGCAGCCAAGTAGAGCAGGGGAGCAATCAGCCCCAGCATTTT.

A single count supports this clone. The chain links TRBV18 to TRBJ1-5, with D hard to call. Germline values: CDR1 KGHSH, CDR2 LQKENI. This CDR3 spans 14 amino acids. V was clipped by 1 base and J by 7 bases, with 11 bases between them. This chain's CDR3 is CASSPLGREQPQHF. CDR3 DNA: TGTGCCAGCTCACCACTGGGGAGAGAGCAGCCCCAGCATTTT.

The chain recombines TRBV2 with TRBJ1-2; 10 bases line up with TRBD1. V gave up 7 bases and J gave up 8 bases; unmatched junction bases: 7. CDR1 and CDR2 from the germline V gene are SNHLY and FYNNEI. CDR3 length equals 13 residues. The CDR3 sequence is CASTGDRGGGYTF. The CDR3 DNA reads TGTGCCAGCACTGGGGACAGGGGAGGCGGCTACACCTTC.

This chain links TRBV5-1 with TRBJ2-7; 8 positions agree with TRBD1. Germline V lookup: CDR1 SGHRS, CDR2 YFSETQ. The CDR3 contains 14 residues. The junction had 6 bases not matched to a gene; V was cut back by 2 bases and J by 5 bases. The CDR3: CASSLGQGPDEQYF. The CDR3 bases are TGCGCCAGCAGCTTAGGACAGGGACCCGACGAGCAGTACTTC. The whole variable domain, remainder taken from reference TRBV5-1 and TRBJ2-7, is KAGVTQTPRYLIKTRGQQVTLSCSPISGHRSVSWYQQTPGQGLQFLFEYFSETQRNKGNFPGRFSGRQFSNSRSEMNVSTLELGDSALYLCASSLGQGPDEQYFGPGTRLTVT.

The chain carries TRBV10-2 and TRBJ1-5; 10 bases agree with TRBD1. The CDR3 runs 15 residues. Germline CDR1 and CDR2: WSHSY and SAAADI. J lost 3 bases, V lost 6 bases, and 5 bases had no gene match. The CDR3 DNA sequence: TGCGCCAGCAGGAGGGGGACAGGGGCCAATCAGCCCCAGCATTTT. Protein: CASRRGTGANQPQHF.

The V call is TRBV6-1, the J call TRBJ2-1; no clear D gene. V was pared by 6 bases and J by 9 bases, with 15 bases between. This CDR3 has 13 residues. Germline CDR1 reads MNHNS; CDR2 reads SASEGT. DNA of the CDR3: TGTGCCAGCAGCCTAAAGGAGAGATTTGAGCAGTTCTTC. It encodes CASSLKERFEQFF.

This clone was detected once. The chain recombines TRBV7-9 with TRBJ2-3; the match to TRBD2 covers 7 bases. This CDR3 has 16 amino acids. Germline CDR1 and CDR2: SEHNR and FQNEAQ (reference sequence). V was pared by 2 bases and J by 0 bases, with 5 bases of the junction left unmatched. CDR3 residues: CASSLRAGTSTDTQYF. CDR3 nucleotides: TGTGCCAGCAGCTTACGAGCGGGGACTAGCACAGATACGCAGTATTTT.

The chain joins TRBV9 to TRBJ2-1; perhaps TRBD1 as D (5 bases). Germline assignment: CDR1 SGDLS and CDR2 YYNGEE. The CDR3 loop spans 16 amino acids. V was pared by 1 base and J by 7 bases, with 18 bases between. The CDR3 region is CASSVSSGRTQNEQFF. The CDR3 DNA is TGTGCCAGCAGCGTATCTTCAGGGCGAACCCAGAATGAGCAGTTCTTC.

The chain carries TRBV14 and TRBJ2-3, with D possibly matching TRBD1 (5 bases). V was clipped by 1 base and J by 8 bases, with 7 bases between them. The V gene's germline CDR1 is SGHDN and CDR2 FVKESK. CDR3 length: 12 residues. In DNA form, the CDR3 reads TGTGCCAGCAGCCAAGGGACACTTACGCAGTATTTT. Translation gives CASSQGTLTQYF.

The chain is built from TRBV9 and TRBJ2-2, with 7 positions matching TRBD1. There are 16 residues in the CDR3. With 2 bases clipped from V and 6 bases from J, the junction kept 10 bases outside the gene matches. The germline CDR1 and CDR2 sequences are SGDLS and YYNGEE. CDR3 coding DNA: TGTGCCAGCAGCGTGACAGGGAGAGCGGCCGCCGGGGAGCTGTTTTTT. It specifies CASSVTGRAAAGELFF.

The rearrangement links TRBV5-1 to TRBJ1-5, with 9 bases fitting TRBD1. Germline loops: CDR1 SGHRS, CDR2 YFSETQ. The CDR3 is made up of 15 amino acids. J was trimmed by 5 bases and V by 2 bases; bases with no gene match: 5. CDR3 nucleotide sequence: TGCGCCAGCAGCTTAGGGGACAGGGCGGATCAGCCCCAGCATTTT. This translates into CASSLGDRADQPQHF.